This passage covers 17 T cell receptor beta chains from one sample sequenced in a study of cytomegalovirus exposure and HLA in healthy donors (dated by TCRdb to 2017 to 2019). Library preparation used the immunoSEQ multiplex PCR assay. A mixture of 60 forward primers for TCR Vbeta segments and 13 reverse primers for TCR Jbeta segments was used in the multiplex PCR. Held by TCRdb, this immuneACCESS table contains in-frame sequences only and omits some clones. Under half of the omission traces to an unresolved V gene where checked; the cause of the rest is unknown. The sample table shows 120,000 to 150,000 clones, and approximately 91% are seen once. Together, the top ten hold about 0.51% of the sample. Sequencing was done on a sample of PBMCs. These receptors were collected from a woman between 35 and 50 years old in good health and CMV-seronegative.

The chain uses TRBV2 and TRBJ1-1, with 8 bases identical to TRBD1. V dropped 5 bases and J dropped 3; count of bases not matched to a gene: 5. The CDR3 is 14 amino acids. CDR1 and CDR2 (germline): SNHLY, FYNNEI. CDR3 in DNA: TGTGCCAGCAGTAACACAGGGGGGGACACTGAAGCTTTCTTT. As protein: CASSNTGGDTEAFF.

The rearrangement uses TRBV10-3 and TRBJ1-4; possible D gene TRBD1, 6 bases. Trimming stripped 11 bases from V and 6 bases from J, with 13 bases between. The length of the CDR3 is 12 residues. Germline V lookup: CDR1 ENHRY, CDR2 SYGVKD. The DNA for the CDR3 is TGTGCCGCCGGAAACAGGGATGAAAAACTGTTTTTT. Translation gives CAAGNRDEKLFF.

The chain carries TRBV6-5 and TRBJ2-7; D is unclear. The germline V gene has CDR1 MNHEY and CDR2 SVGAGI. Deletions cut 7 bases from V and 0 bases from J, with 10 bases between. The CDR3 is 13 amino acids. CDR3 sequence: CASTSPLSYEQYF. Written as DNA, the CDR3 is TGTGCCAGCACCTCCCCCCTCTCCTACGAGCAGTACTTC.

The sample holds a few counts of this clone. The CDR3 here is CASSVGGGLAGEETQYF. As DNA, the CDR3 is TGTGCCAGCAGCGTAGGGGGGGGACTAGCGGGCGAAGAGACCCAGTACTTC. The V gene is TRBV9, the J gene TRBJ2-5, with 12 bases fitting TRBD2. This CDR3 is 17 amino acids long. Trimming took 0 bases from V and 3 from J; bases not matched to a gene: 6. Germline V gene sequence: CDR1 SGDLS, CDR2 YYNGEE.

This chain's CDR3 is CASSQSPGTSWNEQFF. As DNA, the CDR3 is TGTGCCAGCAGCCAATCACCCGGGACTAGTTGGAATGAGCAGTTCTTC. This sequence joins TRBV7-9 and TRBJ2-1, with 8 bases lining up with TRBD2. In germline, CDR1 is SEHNR, CDR2 FQNEAQ (reference sequence). J lost 7 bases, V lost 5 bases, and 13 bases had no gene match. The CDR3 consists of 16 residues.

The chain uses TRBV11-2 and TRBJ2-7; TRBD1 aligns across 10 bases. The CDR3 runs 19 residues. Germline V gene data show CDR1 as SGHAT and CDR2 as FQNNGV. V was pared by 6 bases and J by 3 bases, with 20 bases of the junction left unmatched. As DNA, the CDR3 is TGTGCCAGCAGATCCCGAGGGGGACAGGGGACGGGTCGGCGCTACGAGCAGTACTTC. Amino acids: CASRSRGGQGTGRRYEQYF. The full variable domain, with the rest looked up from reference TRBV11-2 and TRBJ2-7, is EAGVAQSPRYKIIEKRQSVAFWCNPISGHATLYWYQQILGQGPKLLIQFQNNGVVDDSQLPKDRFSAERLKGVDSTLKIQPAKLEDSAVYLCASRSRGGQGTGRRYEQYFGPGTRLTVT.

This clone appeared a few times. CDR3 region: CASDRVANTEAFF. In DNA, the CDR3 is TGTGCCAGCGATCGGGTGGCGAACACTGAAGCTTTCTTT. The V gene is TRBV6-1, the J gene TRBJ1-1; no clear D gene. The CDR3 contains 13 residues. V gave up 8 bases and J gave up 1 base, with 11 bases separating them. Germline V lookup: CDR1 MNHNS, CDR2 SASEGT.

V gene TRBV5-1 combines with J gene TRBJ2-5; no firm D call. Between the trimmed V and J ends, which lost 1 base and 2 bases, there was a span of 6 bases. Germline V lookup: CDR1 SGHRS, CDR2 YFSETQ. The length of the CDR3 is 13 residues. The CDR3 region is CASSLIPQETQYF. The CDR3 DNA reads TGCGCCAGCAGCTTGATTCCGCAAGAGACCCAGTACTTC.

This chain joins TRBV11-3 and TRBJ2-3; 9 nucleotides agree with TRBD2. Germline V gene lookup returns CDR1 SGHNT and CDR2 YENEEA. With V trimmed by 1 base and J by 1 base, 9 bases remained unmatched. CDR3 length: 18 amino acids. The CDR3 sequence is CASSLGPSSSGGTDTQYF. CDR3 nucleotides: TGTGCCAGCAGCTTAGGCCCCTCTTCTAGCGGGGGCACAGATACGCAGTATTTT. The full variable domain, rest sourced from reference TRBV11-3 and TRBJ2-3, is EAGVVQSPRYKIIEKKQPVAFWCNPISGHNTLYWYLQNLGQGPELLIRYENEEAVDDSQLPKDRFSAERLKGVDSTLKIQPAELGDSAVYLCASSLGPSSSGGTDTQYFGPGTRLTVL.

This clone was counted a single time. This chain joins TRBV5-1 and TRBJ2-1; D gene unclear. Germline CDR1 reads SGHRS; CDR2 reads YFSETQ. The V end lost 0 bases, the J end lost 11 bases, and 15 bases lay between the germline ends. The CDR3 sequence is 14 residues long. The CDR3, as DNA: TGCGCCAGCAGCTTGGGACTGACTCCTCCCCAGCAGTTCTTC. This codes for CASSLGLTPPQQFF.

The chain carries TRBV5-1 and TRBJ2-1, with D tentatively TRBD2 (5 bases). This CDR3 is built from 17 residues. Looked up from germline, CDR1 is SGHRS and CDR2 is YFSETQ. Trimming cost V 4 bases and J 3 bases, with 20 bases left between them. The CDR3 DNA reads TGCGCCAGCAGCCCAGCGAGGCTAGCAATTTTCTACAATGAGCAGTTCTTC. Protein: CASSPARLAIFYNEQFF.

CDR3 sequence (DNA): TGTGCCAGCAGCTTCCTTGGGACAGGGATGGAGGAGCTGTTTTTT. Amino acid sequence: CASSFLGTGMEELFF. The chain combines TRBV5-5 with TRBJ2-2; 9 bases match TRBD1. Germline trimming cut 2 bases from V and 10 bases from J; bases unmatched to any gene: 9. In germline, CDR1 is SGHKS, CDR2 YYEKEE (reference sequence). This CDR3 contains 15 residues.

J is TRBJ1-5 and V is TRBV2, with no clear D. Trimming cost V 5 bases and J 2 bases, with 4 bases left between them. The CDR3 is 12 residues long. Germline V gene data show CDR1 as SNHLY and CDR2 as FYNNEI. The CDR3 DNA reads as TGTGCCAGCAGTAGCGGCAATCAGCCCCAGCATTTT. Residues: CASSSGNQPQHF.

This rearrangement joins TRBV19 to TRBJ1-5; D is unclear. The germline V gene encodes CDR1 LNHDA and CDR2 SQIVND (reference sequence). The CDR3 totals 13 residues. V lost 5 bases, J lost 7 bases, and 12 bases lay in between. Written as DNA, the CDR3 is TGTGCCAGTAGTCGCGGGTCGGGCCAGCCCCAGCATTTT. This encodes CASSRGSGQPQHF.

The rearrangement uses TRBV5-1 and TRBJ1-1, with TRBD1 as a possible D gene (5 bases). V lost 0 bases to trimming and J lost 4 bases, with 13 bases between them. The CDR3 has 15 residues. CDR1 SGHRS and CDR2 YFSETQ come from the germline V gene. CDR3 amino acids: CASSLGQGFGTEAFF. The CDR3 DNA reads as TGCGCCAGCAGCTTGGGCCAGGGATTCGGCACTGAAGCTTTCTTT. The full variable domain, its missing parts supplied by reference TRBV5-1 and TRBJ1-1, is KAGVTQTPRYLIKTRGQQVTLSCSPISGHRSVSWYQQTPGQGLQFLFEYFSETQRNKGNFPGRFSGRQFSNSRSEMNVSTLELGDSALYLCASSLGQGFGTEAFFGQGTRLTVV.

This rearrangement joins TRBV10-3 to TRBJ1-1; TRBD1 matches 11 bases. V was pared by 10 bases and J by 1 base, with 2 bases of the junction left unmatched. The germline CDR1 and CDR2 sequences are ENHRY and SYGVKD. The CDR3 contains 13 residues. This CDR3 reads CATDRGQNTEAFF. CDR3 bases: TGTGCCACGGACAGGGGGCAGAACACTGAAGCTTTCTTT.

This rearrangement joins TRBV9 to TRBJ1-1, with D perhaps TRBD1 (5 bases). The germline V and J ends were trimmed by 7 bases and 3 bases, with 13 bases remaining between them. The CDR3 totals 13 residues. The germline V gene has CDR1 SGDLS and CDR2 YYNGEE. The CDR3 sequence: CASAGAAHTEAFF. As DNA, the CDR3 is TGTGCCAGCGCTGGGGCAGCACACACTGAAGCTTTCTTT.